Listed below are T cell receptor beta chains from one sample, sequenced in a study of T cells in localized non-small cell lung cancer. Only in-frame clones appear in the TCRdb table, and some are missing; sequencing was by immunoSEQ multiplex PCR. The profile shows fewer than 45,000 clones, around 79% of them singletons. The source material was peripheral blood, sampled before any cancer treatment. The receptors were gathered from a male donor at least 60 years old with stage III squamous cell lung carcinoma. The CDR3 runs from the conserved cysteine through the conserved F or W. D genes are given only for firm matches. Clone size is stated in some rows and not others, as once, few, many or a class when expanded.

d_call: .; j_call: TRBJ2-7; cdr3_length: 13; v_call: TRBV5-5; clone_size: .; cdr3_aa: CASSLGGAREQYF; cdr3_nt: TGTGCCAGCAGCTTGGGAGGGGCGAGGGAGCAGTACTTC
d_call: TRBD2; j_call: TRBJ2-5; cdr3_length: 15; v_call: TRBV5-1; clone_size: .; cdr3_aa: CASRSSGKSGETQYF; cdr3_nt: TGCGCCAGCAGGTCTAGCGGGAAGAGTGGAGAGACCCAGTACTTC
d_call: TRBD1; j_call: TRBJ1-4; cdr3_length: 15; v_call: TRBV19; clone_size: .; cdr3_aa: CASTPAQGKREKLFF; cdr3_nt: TGTGCCAGTACCCCCGCACAGGGGAAAAGAGAAAAACTGTTTTTT
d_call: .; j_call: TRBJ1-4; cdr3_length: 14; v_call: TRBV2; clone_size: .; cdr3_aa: CASKRSATNEKLFF; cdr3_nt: TGTGCCAGCAAACGGAGTGCAACTAATGAAAAACTGTTTTTT
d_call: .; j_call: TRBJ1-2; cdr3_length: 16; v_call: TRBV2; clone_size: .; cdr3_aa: CASSGAGSGTNYGYTF; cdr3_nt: TGTGCCAGCAGTGGTGCTGGGTCAGGGACGAACTATGGCTACACCTTC
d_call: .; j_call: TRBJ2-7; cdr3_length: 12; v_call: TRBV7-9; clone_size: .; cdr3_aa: CASSLRGIEQYF; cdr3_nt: TGTGCCAGCAGCTTACGGGGTATCGAGCAGTACTTC
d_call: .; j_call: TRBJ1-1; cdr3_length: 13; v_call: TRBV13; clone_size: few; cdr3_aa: CASSEALNTEAFF; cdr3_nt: TGTGCCAGCAGCGAAGCCCTGAACACTGAAGCTTTCTTT
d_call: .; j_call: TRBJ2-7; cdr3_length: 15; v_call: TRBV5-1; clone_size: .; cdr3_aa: CASSLGGARSYEQYF; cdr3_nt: TGCGCCAGCAGCTTGGGCGGAGCGAGATCCTACGAGCAGTACTTC
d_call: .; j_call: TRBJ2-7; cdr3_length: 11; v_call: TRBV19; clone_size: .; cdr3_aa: CAITDGYEQYF; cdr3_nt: TGTGCCATTACGGACGGCTACGAGCAGTACTTC
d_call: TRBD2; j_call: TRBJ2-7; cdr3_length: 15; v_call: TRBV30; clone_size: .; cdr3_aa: CAWSVFSGRAGVQYF; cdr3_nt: TGTGCCTGGAGTGTGTTCAGCGGGAGGGCCGGAGTGCAGTACTTC
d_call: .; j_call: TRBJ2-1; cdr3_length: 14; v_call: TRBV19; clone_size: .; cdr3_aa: CASTPGHIYNEQFF; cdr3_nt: TGTGCCAGTACCCCGGGACACATATACAATGAGCAGTTCTTC
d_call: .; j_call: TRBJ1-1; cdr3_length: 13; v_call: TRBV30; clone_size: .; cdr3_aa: CAWIRDRGTEAFF; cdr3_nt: TGTGCCTGGATTCGGGATCGGGGCACTGAAGCTTTCTTT
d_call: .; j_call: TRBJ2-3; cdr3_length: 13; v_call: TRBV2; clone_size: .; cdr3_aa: CASSEIRTDTQYF; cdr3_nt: TGTGCCAGCAGTGAAATACGCACAGATACGCAGTATTTT
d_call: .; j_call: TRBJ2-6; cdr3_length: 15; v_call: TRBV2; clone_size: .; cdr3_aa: CASSVQGSGANVLTF; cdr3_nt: TGTGCCAGCAGCGTACAGGGCTCTGGGGCCAACGTCCTGACTTTC
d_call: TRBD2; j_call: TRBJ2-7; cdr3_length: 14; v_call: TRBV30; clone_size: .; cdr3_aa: CAWSGLANTYEQYF; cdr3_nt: TGTGCCTGGAGCGGACTAGCGAATACCTACGAGCAGTACTTC
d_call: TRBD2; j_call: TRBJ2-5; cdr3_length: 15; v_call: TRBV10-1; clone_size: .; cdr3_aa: CASSEGAGAQETQYF; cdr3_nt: TGCGCCAGCAGTGAAGGAGCGGGGGCCCAAGAGACCCAGTACTTC
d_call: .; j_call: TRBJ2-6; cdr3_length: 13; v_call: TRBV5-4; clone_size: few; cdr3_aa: CASSLTGANVLTF; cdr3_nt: TGTGCCAGCAGCCTCACTGGGGCCAACGTCCTGACTTTC
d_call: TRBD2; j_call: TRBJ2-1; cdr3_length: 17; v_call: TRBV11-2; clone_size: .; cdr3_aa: CASSFPASGRWTDEQFF; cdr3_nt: TGTGCCAGCAGCTTCCCCGCTAGCGGGAGGTGGACGGATGAGCAGTTCTTC
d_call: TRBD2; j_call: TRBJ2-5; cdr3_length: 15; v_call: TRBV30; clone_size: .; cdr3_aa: CAWSQGLAGQETQYF; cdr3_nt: TGTGCCTGGAGTCAGGGGCTAGCGGGTCAAGAGACCCAGTACTTC
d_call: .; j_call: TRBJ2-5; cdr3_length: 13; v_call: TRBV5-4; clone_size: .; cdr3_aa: CASSRGIQETQYF; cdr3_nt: TGTGCCAGCAGCCGGGGAATTCAAGAGACCCAGTACTTC
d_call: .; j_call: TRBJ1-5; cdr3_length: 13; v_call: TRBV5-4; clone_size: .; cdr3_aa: CASSFDGDQPQHF; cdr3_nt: TGTGCCAGCAGCTTTGATGGGGATCAGCCCCAGCATTTT
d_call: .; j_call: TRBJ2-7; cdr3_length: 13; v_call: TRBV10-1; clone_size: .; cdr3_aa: CASSEGVAYEQYF; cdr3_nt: TGCGCCAGCAGTGAAGGCGTAGCCTACGAGCAGTACTTC
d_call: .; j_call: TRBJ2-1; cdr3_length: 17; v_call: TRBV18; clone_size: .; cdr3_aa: CASSPVQGATLYNEQFF; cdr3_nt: TGTGCCAGCTCACCCGTTCAGGGCGCGACCCTCTACAATGAGCAGTTCTTC
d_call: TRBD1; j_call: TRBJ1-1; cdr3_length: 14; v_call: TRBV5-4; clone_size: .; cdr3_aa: CASSLRTGNTEAFF; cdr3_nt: TGTGCCAGCAGCCTACGGACAGGGAACACTGAAGCTTTCTTT
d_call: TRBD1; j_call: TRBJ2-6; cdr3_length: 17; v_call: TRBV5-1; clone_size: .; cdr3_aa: CASSLVTGDSGANVLTF; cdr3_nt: TGCGCCAGCAGCTTGGTAACAGGGGACTCTGGGGCCAACGTCCTGACTTTC
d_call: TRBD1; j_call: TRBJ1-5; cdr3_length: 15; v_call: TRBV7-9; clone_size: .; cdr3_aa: CASSLGGGVAQPQHF; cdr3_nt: TGTGCCAGCAGCTTAGGAGGGGGCGTAGCTCAGCCCCAGCATTTT
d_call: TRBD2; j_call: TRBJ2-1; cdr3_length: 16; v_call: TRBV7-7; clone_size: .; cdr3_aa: CASSPAGRGSYNEQFF; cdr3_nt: TGTGCCAGCAGCCCAGCGGGAAGAGGGTCCTACAATGAGCAGTTCTTC
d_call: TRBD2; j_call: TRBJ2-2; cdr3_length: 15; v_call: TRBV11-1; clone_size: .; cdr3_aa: CASSLSLAGTGELFF; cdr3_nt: TGTGCCAGCAGCTTAAGCCTAGCGGGCACCGGGGAGCTGTTTTTT
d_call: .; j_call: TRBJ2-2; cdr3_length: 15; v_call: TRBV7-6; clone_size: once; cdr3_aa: CASSLGAGGSGELFF; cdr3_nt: TGTGCCAGCAGCTTAGGGGCAGGTGGTTCCGGGGAGCTGTTTTTT
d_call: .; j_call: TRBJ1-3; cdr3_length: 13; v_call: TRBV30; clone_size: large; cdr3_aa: CAWSGSSGNTIYF; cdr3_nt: TGTGCCTGGAGTGGCAGCTCTGGAAACACCATATATTTT
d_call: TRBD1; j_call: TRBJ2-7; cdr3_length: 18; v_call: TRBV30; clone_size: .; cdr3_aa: CAWNRPGQVRPGDYEQYF; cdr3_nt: TGTGCCTGGAATCGGCCGGGACAGGTTAGACCAGGGGACTACGAGCAGTACTTC
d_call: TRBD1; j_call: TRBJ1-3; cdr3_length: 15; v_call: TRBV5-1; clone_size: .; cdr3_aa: CASGVGTAEGNTIYF; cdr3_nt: TGCGCCAGCGGAGTCGGGACAGCTGAGGGAAACACCATATATTTT
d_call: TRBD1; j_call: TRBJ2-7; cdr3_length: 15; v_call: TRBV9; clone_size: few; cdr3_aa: CASSEGALPPYEQYF; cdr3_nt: TGTGCCAGCAGCGAGGGGGCGCTACCCCCCTACGAGCAGTACTTC
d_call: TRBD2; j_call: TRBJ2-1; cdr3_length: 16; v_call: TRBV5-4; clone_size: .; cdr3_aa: CASTTVTSGSGDEQFF; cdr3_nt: TGTGCCAGCACTACTGTGACTAGCGGGAGTGGTGATGAGCAGTTCTTC
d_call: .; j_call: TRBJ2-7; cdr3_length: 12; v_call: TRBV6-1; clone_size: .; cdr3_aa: CASSENSYEQYF; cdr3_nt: TGTGCCAGCAGTGAAAATTCCTACGAGCAGTACTTC
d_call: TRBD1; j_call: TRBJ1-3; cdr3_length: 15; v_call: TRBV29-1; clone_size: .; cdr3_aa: CSVRDSFFSGNTIYF; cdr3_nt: TGCAGCGTTAGGGACAGCTTCTTCTCTGGAAACACCATATATTTT
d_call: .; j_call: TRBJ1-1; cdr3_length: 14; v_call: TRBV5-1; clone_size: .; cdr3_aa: CASSQIGEGTEAFF; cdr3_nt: TGCGCCAGCTCCCAAATCGGGGAGGGCACTGAAGCTTTCTTT
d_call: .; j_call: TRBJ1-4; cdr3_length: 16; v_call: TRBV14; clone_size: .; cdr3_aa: CASSQDLRTTNEKLFF; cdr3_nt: TGTGCCAGCAGCCAAGATCTTCGCACAACTAATGAAAAACTGTTTTTT
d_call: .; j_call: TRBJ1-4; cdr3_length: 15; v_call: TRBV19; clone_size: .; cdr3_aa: CASTSRGGGYEKLFF; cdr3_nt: TGTGCCAGTACCTCACGAGGAGGGGGTTATGAAAAACTGTTTTTT
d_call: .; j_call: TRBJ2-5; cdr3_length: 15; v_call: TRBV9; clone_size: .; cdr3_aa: CASSPGGEGRETQYF; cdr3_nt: TGTGCCAGCAGCCCAGGGGGGGAGGGCCGAGAGACCCAGTACTTC
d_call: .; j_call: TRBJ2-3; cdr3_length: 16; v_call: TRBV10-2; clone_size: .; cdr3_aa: CASSERPGALTDTQYF; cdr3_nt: TGCGCCAGCAGTGAGCGGCCGGGGGCCCTCACAGATACGCAGTATTTT
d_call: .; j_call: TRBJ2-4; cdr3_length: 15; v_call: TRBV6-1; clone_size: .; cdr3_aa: CASSPQGIAKNIQYF; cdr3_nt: TGTGCCAGCAGTCCGCAGGGAATAGCCAAAAACATTCAGTACTTC
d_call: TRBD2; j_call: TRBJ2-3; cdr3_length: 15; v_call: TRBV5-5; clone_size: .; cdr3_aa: CASSFLAASTDTQYF; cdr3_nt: TGTGCCAGCAGCTTCCTAGCGGCCAGCACAGATACGCAGTATTTT
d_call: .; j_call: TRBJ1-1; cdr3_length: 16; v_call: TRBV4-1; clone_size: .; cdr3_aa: CASSQGGLPMNTEAFF; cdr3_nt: TGCGCCAGCAGCCAAGGGGGCTTACCGATGAACACTGAAGCTTTCTTT
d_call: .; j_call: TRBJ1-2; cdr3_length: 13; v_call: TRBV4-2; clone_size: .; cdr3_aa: CASSLEPGNGYTF; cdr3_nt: TGTGCCAGCAGCCTCGAGCCAGGGAATGGCTACACCTTC
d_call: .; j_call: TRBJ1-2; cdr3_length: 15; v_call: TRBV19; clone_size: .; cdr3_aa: CASSITYRLNYGYTF; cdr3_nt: TGTGCCAGTAGTATAACGTACAGGCTTAACTATGGCTACACCTTC
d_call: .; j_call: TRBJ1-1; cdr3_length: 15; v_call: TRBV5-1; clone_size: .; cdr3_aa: CASSPRGQTNTEAFF; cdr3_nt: TGCGCCAGCAGCCCCCGAGGACAGACGAACACTGAAGCTTTCTTT
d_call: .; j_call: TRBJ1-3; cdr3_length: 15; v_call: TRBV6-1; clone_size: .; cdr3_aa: CASSERGQTGNTIYF; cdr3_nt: TGTGCCAGCAGTGAACGGGGGCAAACTGGAAACACCATATATTTT
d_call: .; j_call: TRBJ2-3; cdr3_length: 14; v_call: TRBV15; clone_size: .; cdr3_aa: CATSWTIDTDTQYF; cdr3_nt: TGTGCCACCAGCTGGACCATAGACACAGATACGCAGTATTTT
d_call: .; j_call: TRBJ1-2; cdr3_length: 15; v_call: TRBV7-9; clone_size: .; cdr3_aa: CASSLGSGAGYGYTF; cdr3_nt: TGTGCCAGCAGCTTAGGTTCGGGGGCTGGCTATGGCTACACCTTC
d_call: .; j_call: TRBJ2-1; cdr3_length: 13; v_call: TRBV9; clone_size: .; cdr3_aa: CASSVATAGEQFF; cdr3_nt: TGTGCCAGCAGCGTAGCTACCGCTGGTGAGCAGTTCTTC
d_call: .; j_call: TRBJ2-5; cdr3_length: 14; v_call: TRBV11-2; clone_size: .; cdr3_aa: CASSLGYREETQYF; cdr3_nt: TGTGCCAGCAGCTTAGGGTACAGGGAAGAGACCCAGTACTTC
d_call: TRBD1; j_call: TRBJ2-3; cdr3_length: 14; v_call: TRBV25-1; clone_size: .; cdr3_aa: CASSVTGATDTQYF; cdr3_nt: TGTGCCAGCAGTGTAACAGGGGCCACAGATACGCAGTATTTT
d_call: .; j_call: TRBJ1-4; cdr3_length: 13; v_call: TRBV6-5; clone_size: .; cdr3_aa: CASSRQEGEKLFF; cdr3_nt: TGTGCCAGCAGTCGGCAGGAGGGAGAAAAACTGTTTTTT
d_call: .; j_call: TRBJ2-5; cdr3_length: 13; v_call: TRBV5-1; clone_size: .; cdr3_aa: CASSPQPGETQYF; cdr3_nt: TGCGCCAGCAGCCCCCAGCCGGGAGAGACCCAGTACTTC